This T cell receptor beta chain was sequenced in a study of blood T cell repertoires in COVID-19. Study in general: The origin of the acute and convalescent COVID-19 samples was the United States, Italy and Spain. PBMCs, B-cell-depleted T cells, or T cells were the source of the cDNA or gDNA that made up the material.

Authors' analysis steps: Amplifying reference gene primers gave estimates of nucleated cell counts. The data were produced by immunoSEQ multiplex PCR, yet TCRdb's version contains in-frame clones alone and is incomplete. Clone size and the V and J calls come from that table; the DNA yielded D and trimming. The sample records 110,000 to 150,000 clones, around 83% being singletons. V was pared by 2 bases and J by 4 bases, with 7 bases of the junction left unmatched. CDR1 and CDR2 from the germline V gene are MNHEY and SVGEGT. The CDR3 is made up of 15 amino acids. The sequenced sample was peripheral blood. The source is a man in his 60s with active or convalescent COVID-19. The rearrangement links TRBV6-2 or TRBV6-3 to TRBJ2-5; 7 nucleotides match TRBD1. The CDR3 loop reads CASSYLQGWRETQYF. The CDR3 DNA reads TGTGCCAGCAGTTACCTACAGGGGTGGCGAGAGACCCAGTACTTC.